The 3 T cell receptor beta chains presented below share a single source sample, sequenced in a study of shared clonotypes between healthy human individuals. Libraries were prepared by immunoSEQ multiplex PCR; TCRdb keeps only in-frame clonotypes and omits some of them. The data hold over a million clones, with under 80% observed a single time. Sequenced input: memory CD4+ T cells sorted from blood. Subset specified: CD45RA-negative fraction. All receptors come from a man younger than 30 in good health.

This chain joins TRBV27 and TRBJ1-5; unclear D gene. V was trimmed by 6 bases and J by 2 bases, leaving 17 bases between them. CDR3 length: 16 residues. Germline-derived CDR1 and CDR2 are MNHEY and SMNVEV (reference sequence). The CDR3 coding sequence is TGTGCCAGCAGCTCGACGGGCGTTCGGGGCAATCAGCCCCAGCATTTT. This gives the protein CASSSTGVRGNQPQHF.

The gene calls are TRBV7-9 and TRBJ2-5; D not certain. There are 15 residues in the CDR3. Germline assignment: CDR1 SEHNR and CDR2 FQNEAQ (reference sequence). Trimming took off 0 bases at V and 5 bases at J, with 13 bases between the two ends. The CDR3 region has the DNA TGTGCCAGCAGCTTAGCGCTTCCACGTGGTGAGACCCAGTACTTC. It codes for CASSLALPRGETQYF. The variable domain in full, completed from reference TRBV7-9 and TRBJ2-5, reads DTGVSQNPRHKITKRGQNVTFRCDPISEHNRLYWYRQTLGQGPEFLTYFQNEAQLEKSRLLSDRFSAERPKGSFSTLEIQRTEQGDSAMYLCASSLALPRGETQYFGPGTRLLVL.

The V and J genes are TRBV30 and TRBJ2-2, with unresolved D. The CDR3 sequence is 13 residues long. Germline V gene sequence: CDR1 GTSNPN, CDR2 SVGIG (reference sequence). Between the trimmed V and J ends, which lost 0 bases and 8 bases, there was a span of 10 bases. The CDR3 sequence: CAWSVKGWGELFF. CDR3 coding DNA: TGTGCCTGGAGTGTAAAGGGTTGGGGGGAGCTGTTTTTT.